This T cell receptor (beta chain) was obtained from a study of cytomegalovirus exposure and HLA in healthy donors. Findings and caveats of the study: For TCR beta chains, V- and J-gene trimming was later linked to a missense DCLRE1C variant. Overall, around 150 TCR beta chains were annotated as cytomegalovirus-associated. Productive rates of about 87% or about 30% were seen for most TCR beta V segments in an earlier analysis. It was taken for granted in presence/absence analyses that sequencing depth across donors was roughly uniform.

Note on this clone: Its specificity is unknown.

Primers for the PCR totalled 60 Vbeta and 13 Jbeta. The repertoire was sequenced with immunoSEQ multiplex PCR; TCRdb's copy has only in-frame clones and lacks some. This sample has 100,000 to 150,000 clones; roughly three quarters occur once, and the top ten carry roughly 2%. Germline CDR1 MDHEN, CDR2 SYDVKM. The CDR3 totals 13 residues. The ends were cut back, 8 bases at V and 2 bases at J, with 12 bases in the middle. The chain has TRBV28 and TRBJ1-2; perhaps TRBD1 as D (6 bases). The sample comprised PBMCs. This TCR was recovered from a young man in good health and CMV-seronegative. CDR3 in DNA: TGTGCCAGCGAGTCAGGGGCGAACTATGGCTACACCTTC. Its protein product is CASESGANYGYTF.